This passage covers 5 T cell receptor beta chains from one sample sequenced in a study of blood T cell repertoires in COVID-19. Some clones are missing from TCRdb's copy, which holds only in-frame ones; the method was immunoSEQ multiplex PCR. This sample has around 180,000 clones; approximately 87% occur once, and the top ten carry 20% to 25%. Sample: peripheral blood. Every receptor here comes from a man between 70 and 80 years old with active or convalescent COVID-19.

This CDR3 reads CASSRQTISGNTIYF. CDR3 sequence (DNA): TGTGCCAGCAGTAGACAGACCATCTCTGGAAACACCATATATTTT. The V gene is TRBV2, the J gene TRBJ1-3, with D maybe TRBD1 (5 bases). Germline CDR1 reads SNHLY; CDR2 reads FYNNEI. Trimming stripped 5 bases from V and 0 bases from J, with 11 bases between. This CDR3 is 15 amino acids long.

The rearrangement links TRBV15 to TRBJ2-3, with 8 bases fitting TRBD1. The CDR3 spans 14 residues. Per the germline V gene, CDR1 is LNHNV and CDR2 is YYDKDF (reference sequence). V trimming: 3 bases; J trimming: 6 bases; junction bases outside the gene matches: 5. CDR3 residues: CATSSQGALDTQYF. Written as DNA, the CDR3 is TGTGCCACCAGCAGTCAGGGGGCGTTGGATACGCAGTATTTT.

This clone was counted only a few times. The rearrangement joins TRBV6-2 or TRBV6-3 to TRBJ1-2, with 7 bases fitting TRBD1. With V trimmed by 5 bases and J by 8 bases, 8 bases remained unmatched. CDR1 is MNHEY and CDR2 is SVGEGT in the germline V gene. This CDR3 region has 13 residues. The CDR3 is CASSTSTGPGYTF. The CDR3 DNA follows: TGTGCCAGCAGTACCTCGACAGGGCCGGGCTACACCTTC.

The chain is built from TRBV29-1 and TRBJ2-1, with 10 bases matching TRBD2. The CDR3 consists of 16 residues. The germline gives CDR1 SQVTM, CDR2 ANQGSEA. V trimming: 3 bases; J trimming: 7 bases; junction bases outside the gene matches: 12. The CDR3 protein is CSVEVSASGRRNEQFF. The CDR3 DNA reads as TGCAGCGTTGAGGTCAGCGCTAGCGGGAGAAGGAATGAGCAGTTCTTC.

The chain uses TRBV19 and TRBJ2-1; 12 nucleotides agree with TRBD2. This CDR3 region has 14 residues. With V trimmed by 8 bases and J by 3 bases, 2 bases remained unmatched. CDR1 is LNHDA, CDR2 SQIVND, per germline (reference sequence). CDR3 in DNA: TGTGCCAGTGGGACTAGCGGGTTCTACAATGAGCAGTTCTTC. Translating gives CASGTSGFYNEQFF.